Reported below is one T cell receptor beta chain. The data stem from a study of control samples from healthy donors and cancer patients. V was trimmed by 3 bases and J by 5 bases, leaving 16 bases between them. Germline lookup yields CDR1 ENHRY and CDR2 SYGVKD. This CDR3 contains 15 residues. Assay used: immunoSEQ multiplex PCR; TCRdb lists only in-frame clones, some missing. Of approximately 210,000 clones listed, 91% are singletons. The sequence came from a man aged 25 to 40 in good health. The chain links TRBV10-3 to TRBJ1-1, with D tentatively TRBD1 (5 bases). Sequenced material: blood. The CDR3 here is CAISDEGALKTEAFF. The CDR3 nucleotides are TGTGCCATCAGTGACGAAGGGGCCCTAAAAACTGAAGCTTTCTTT.